This T cell receptor beta chain originates from a study of CD8 T cells in Susac syndrome. Points from the study as a whole: That the number of individuals in its TCR sequencing and HLA analysis was relatively small was acknowledged by the study.

Unmatched junction bases numbered 2, after V lost 6 bases and J lost 3 bases. There are 13 residues in the CDR3. Sequencing of TCR beta was undertaken in CD8+ and CD4+ T cells derived from blood. In the case of this clonotype: Its antigen is undetermined.

Reverse transcription of about 0.5 to 1 ug RNA was carried out with random hexamers. Via MiXCR, TCRdb re-called the immunoSEQ multiplex PCR reads, giving one row per CDR3 protein. The data show over 80,000 distinct CDR3 sequences, just under 95% seen once. This sequence originates from a human donor in good health. The genes are TRBV23-1 and TRBJ2-4, with TRBD2 matching over 7 bases. TRBV23-1 is recorded as an ORF, its role being uncertain. The specimen sequenced was CD8+ T cells from PBMCs. The CDR3 DNA reads TGCGCCAGCAGGGGGGGGATCAAAAACATTCAGTACTTC. Translation: CASRGGIKNIQYF.